This T cell receptor (beta chain) was identified in a study of cytomegalovirus exposure and HLA in healthy donors. Study-level findings and limits: Several of the most significant clusters appeared linked to common viral pathogens, based on a later analysis.

Regarding this clone: The antigen remains undetermined.

Germline V gene lookup returns CDR1 SGDLS and CDR2 YYNGEE. V lost 4 bases to trimming and J lost 2 bases, with 18 bases between them. This CDR3 comprises 16 residues. It was with 60 Vbeta and 13 Jbeta primers that the PCR ran. Data came from immunoSEQ multiplex PCR; TCRdb stores just in-frame clones and leaves some out. The top ten hold around 3.7% of the sample, which has about 110,000 clones, around 67% seen once. The receptor was isolated from a woman in her thirties or forties in good health and CMV-seronegative. The rearrangement links TRBV9 to TRBJ1-1, with D perhaps matching TRBD1 (5 bases). The sample taken for sequencing was PBMCs. The CDR3 DNA follows: TGTGCCAGCAGCCCCCGGGAAGGGAGGGGTAACACTGAAGCTTTCTTT. Its protein is CASSPREGRGNTEAFF.